This is a list of T cell receptor beta chains from one sample in a study of OX40 agonist ivuxolimab in advanced cancers. The protocol was immunoSEQ multiplex PCR, while the TCRdb copy is restricted to in-frame clones and leaves out a portion. Of tens of thousands of clones detected, about 93% appear once; the ten largest clones hold roughly 11%. The source was CD4+ or CD8+ T cells sorted from blood, collected in a trial of the OX40 agonist ivuxolimab. The source of these receptors is an adult with an advanced solid tumor such as melanoma, head and neck, liver or kidney cancer. Each CDR3 is given with its conserved first and last residue. D genes are given only for firm matches. Size is stated for part of the rows, as once, few or many counts, or as a class when the clone is expanded.

>TRBD2|.|16|TRBV4-1|TRBJ2-1
TGCGCCAGCAGTTCGGGGGGACTAGCGGGGAATAATGAGCAGTTCTTC
CASSSGGLAGNNEQFF
>TRBD1|.|16|TRBV5-1|TRBJ2-7
TGCGCCAGCAGCCGAATAGGGACAGGGGATAATTACGAGCAGTACTTC
CASSRIGTGDNYEQYF
>.|once|13|TRBV27|TRBJ2-3
TGTGCCAGCTGGCCCGTAGGGGCAGATACGCAGTATTTT
CASWPVGADTQYF
>.|.|15|TRBV4-3|TRBJ1-4
TGCGCCAGCAGCCAAGAAGGGTTCCTTAATGAAAAACTGTTTTTT
CASSQEGFLNEKLFF
>TRBD1|.|19|TRBV2|TRBJ1-5
TGTGCCAGCAGTGGATCGGTCGACAGGGTCCTGGGAGGCAATCAGCCCCAGCATTTT
CASSGSVDRVLGGNQPQHF
>TRBD2|.|18|TRBV4-1|TRBJ2-3
TGCGCCAGCAGCCAAAGATTCCCGGGACTAGCGGGAACAGATACGCAGTATTTT
CASSQRFPGLAGTDTQYF
>.|.|16|TRBV6-1|TRBJ2-6
TGTGCCAGCAGTGGTCCGCAGGGTACTGGGGCCAACGTCCTGACTTTC
CASSGPQGTGANVLTF
>.|.|15|TRBV9|TRBJ2-3
TGTGCCAGCAGCGTAGGGGCAGTGGTCGCAGATACGCAGTATTTT
CASSVGAVVADTQYF
>TRBD2|.|15|TRBV2|TRBJ2-5
TGTGCCACCGCATGGCGAAGCGGGAGTCTTGAGACCCAGTACTTC
CATAWRSGSLETQYF
>.|.|20|TRBV14|TRBJ1-5
TGTGCCAGCAGCCATGGACGGGGGGGGCCCCTTAGGGTAGGCAATCAGCCCCAGCATTTT
CASSHGRGGPLRVGNQPQHF
>.|.|15|TRBV7-2|TRBJ2-7
TGTGCCAGCAGCTTAGTACAGGGAGACTCCTACGAGCAGTACTTC
CASSLVQGDSYEQYF
>.|.|13|TRBV7-8|TRBJ1-1
TGTGCCAGCAGCCCGTGGTTGAACACTGAAGCTTTCTTT
CASSPWLNTEAFF
>.|.|14|TRBV7-9|TRBJ2-7
TGTGCCAGCAGCTACGGCCGTAGCTCCTACGAGCAGTACTTC
CASSYGRSSYEQYF
>.|.|15|TRBV19|TRBJ2-7
TGTGCCAGTAGTGCTTCTAGCGCAACAACCTACGAGCAGTACTTC
CASSASSATTYEQYF
>TRBD2|.|17|TRBV7-7|TRBJ2-1
TGTGCTAGCAGCTTAGGTCCAGCGGGAAGAACCTACAATGAGCAGTTCTTC
CASSLGPAGRTYNEQFF
>TRBD1|once|16|TRBV14|TRBJ2-1
TGTGCCAGCAGCCACAAGCTGGGACAGGGCTACAATGAGCAGTTCTTC
CASSHKLGQGYNEQFF
>.|.|12|TRBV7-9|TRBJ2-7
TGTGCCAGCAGCTTAATCGTTGACGAGCAGTACTTC
CASSLIVDEQYF
>.|once|18|TRBV15|TRBJ1-2
TGTGCCACCAGCAGAGACCGTAGGGCCCGGGCGGTTGGCTATGGCTACACCTTC
CATSRDRRARAVGYGYTF
>.|.|14|TRBV15|TRBJ2-7
TGTGCCACCAGCAGAGAGGGAGCAGCTAGCGAGCAGTACTTC
CATSREGAASEQYF
>.|.|13|TRBV7-7|TRBJ2-5
TGTGCTAGCAGCTTAGGCCTACAAGAGACCCAGTACTTC
CASSLGLQETQYF
>.|.|12|TRBV5-6|TRBJ2-7
TGTGCCAGCAGCCTGGGAATCTACGAGCAGTACTTC
CASSLGIYEQYF
>.|.|13|TRBV19|TRBJ2-1
TGTGCCAGTAGTATAATTTCGGGAGATGAGCAGTTCTTC
CASSIISGDEQFF